The 10 T cell receptor beta chains given below trace back to one sample, sequenced in a study of OX40 agonist ivuxolimab in advanced cancers. The table came from immunoSEQ multiplex PCR; TCRdb's copy has only in-frame clones and leaves some out. The table includes about 95,000 clones, around 85% detected once. The material sequenced was CD4+ or CD8+ T cells sorted from blood, taken in a trial of the OX40 agonist ivuxolimab. These TCRs come from an adult with an advanced solid tumor such as melanoma, head and neck, liver or kidney cancer.

J is TRBJ1-4 and V is TRBV28, with 11 bases aligning to TRBD1. Germline CDR1 is MDHEN and CDR2 is SYDVKM. Losses at the gene ends were 3 bases for V and 11 bases for J; bases not matched to a gene: 11. The CDR3 consists of 16 residues. The CDR3 DNA reads TGTGCCAGCAGTTTTACGAGGACAGGGGGCGAGGGGAAACTGTTTTTT. Translated, it gives CASSFTRTGGEGKLFF.

The chain is built from TRBV5-1 and TRBJ2-5; 7 bases match TRBD1. The ends lost 7 bases at V and 5 bases at J; junction bases unmatched: 14. CDR1 SGHRS and CDR2 YFSETQ come from the germline V gene. The CDR3 spans 15 residues. CDR3 nucleotides: TGCGCCAGCGGTCTCCTAGGACAGGCAGGGGAGACCCAGTACTTC. This encodes CASGLLGQAGETQYF.

This clone was observed a handful of times. This chain connects TRBV28 to TRBJ2-1; 7 bases fit TRBD2. V gave up 1 base and J gave up 7 bases; unmatched junction bases: 13. Germline V CDR1 and CDR2: MDHEN, SYDVKM. There are 17 residues in the CDR3. Written as DNA, the CDR3 is TGTGCCAGCAGTTTATCTGGGCTAGCGGAGCTGGGTAATGAGCAGTTCTTC. Its translation is CASSLSGLAELGNEQFF.

CDR3 sequence (DNA): TGCGCCAGCAGCTTCTTGCTGGATAGCGGGAGCTACGAGCAGTACTTC. As protein: CASSFLLDSGSYEQYF. The chain is built from TRBV4-1 and TRBJ2-7, with 9 bases lining up with TRBD2. The germline gives CDR1 MGHRA, CDR2 YSYEKL. This CDR3 has 16 amino acids. V gave up 5 bases and J gave up 3 bases; unmatched junction bases: 11.

The chain is built from TRBV5-1 and TRBJ2-2; 12 bases are shared with TRBD2. V gave up 0 bases and J gave up 4 bases; unmatched junction bases: 4. The germline V gene has CDR1 SGHRS and CDR2 YFSETQ. CDR3 length: 17 amino acids. CDR3 sequence reads: CASSLGGLAGSTGELFF. The CDR3 DNA sequence: TGCGCCAGCAGCTTGGGAGGACTAGCGGGGTCCACCGGGGAGCTGTTTTTT. The full variable domain, completed using reference TRBV5-1 and TRBJ2-2, is KAGVTQTPRYLIKTRGQQVTLSCSPISGHRSVSWYQQTPGQGLQFLFEYFSETQRNKGNFPGRFSGRQFSNSRSEMNVSTLELGDSALYLCASSLGGLAGSTGELFFGEGSRLTVL.

This clone showed up many times. V gene TRBV19 combines with J gene TRBJ2-7; D not resolved. V lost 3 bases, J lost 2 bases, and 11 bases lay in between. The CDR3 is 14 amino acids. The V gene's germline CDR1 is LNHDA and CDR2 SQIVND (reference sequence). The CDR3 sequence is CASSISANAYEQYF. The CDR3 DNA sequence: TGTGCCAGTAGTATTTCTGCGAATGCCTACGAGCAGTACTTC.

The count of this clone is one. The V gene is TRBV7-9, the J gene TRBJ1-4; D is possibly TRBD1 (5 bases). The CDR3 is made up of 15 amino acids. Looked up from germline, CDR1 is SEHNR and CDR2 is FQNEAQ (reference sequence). V was pared by 1 base and J by 8 bases, with 14 bases between. CDR3 DNA: TGTGCCAGCAGCTTAGTAGAAGGCCCAGGGGAAAAACTGTTTTTT. This sequence encodes CASSLVEGPGEKLFF.

This chain joins TRBV9 and TRBJ2-3; D perhaps matches TRBD1 (6 bases). The CDR3 length is 15 residues. V shed 4 bases and J shed 8 bases, with 20 bases lying between them. Germline assignment: CDR1 SGDLS and CDR2 YYNGEE. The CDR3 DNA sequence: TGTGCCAGCAGCTCCCAACAGGGTGATCGGGGTACGCAGTATTTT. Its protein is CASSSQQGDRGTQYF.

The V call is TRBV11-2, the J call TRBJ2-1; the D call may be TRBD1 or TRBD2 (5 bases each). This CDR3 spans 15 amino acids. The germline CDR1 and CDR2 sequences are SGHAT and FQNNGV. With 3 bases removed from V and 4 bases from J, the gap between germline ends came to 13 bases. The chain's CDR3 is CASSLSLGDYNEQFF. CDR3 DNA: TGTGCCAGCAGCTTGTCACTAGGGGATTACAATGAGCAGTTCTTC.

The chain uses TRBV27 and TRBJ2-7; 7 bases align to TRBD1. The CDR3 loop spans 14 amino acids. Losses at the gene ends were 6 bases for V and 0 bases for J; bases not matched to a gene: 5. Germline loops: CDR1 MNHEY, CDR2 SMNVEV (reference sequence). CDR3 sequence (DNA): TGTGCCAGCAGACCCGGGACAGCCTCCTACGAGCAGTACTTC. Its translation is CASRPGTASYEQYF.